The rows below give T cell receptor beta chains drawn from one sample of a study of blood T cell repertoires in COVID-19. This table comes from immunoSEQ multiplex PCR, and its TCRdb copy is limited to in-frame clones, with some not included. The sample has approximately 150,000 clones; 80% to 85% are singletons. The specimen was PBMCs or T cells enriched from blood (not recorded which). The receptors shown here come from an older man who had been exposed to COVID-19. Each CDR3 is given with its conserved first and last residue. Fields, in order: J gene, V gene, D gene, clone size, CDR3 DNA, CDR3 protein. A D gene is named only where the DNA matches it firmly. Clone size is stated in some rows and not others, as once, few, many or a class when expanded.

TRBJ1-2,TRBV18,TRBD1,.,TGTGCCAGCTCCCCCGGGACAGGGGTTAACAACTATGGCTACACCTTC,CASSPGTGVNNYGYTF
TRBJ2-2,TRBV6-5,.,.,TGTGCCAGCACCTTGGGAAGGGGGTACACCGGGGAGCTGTTTTTT,CASTLGRGYTGELFF
TRBJ1-1,TRBV7-2,.,.,TGTGCCAGCAGCATCACAGGGTGGGCTGAAGCTTTCTTT,CASSITGWAEAFF
TRBJ1-5,TRBV6-5,TRBD1,.,TGTGCCAGCAGTTCGCGGACAGGGACGTTTGGTCAGCCCCAGCATTTT,CASSSRTGTFGQPQHF
TRBJ2-6,TRBV7-8,TRBD1,few,TGTGCCAGCAGCCCCAGGACAGGGGGCTCTGGGGCCAACGTCCTGACTTTC,CASSPRTGGSGANVLTF
TRBJ1-5,TRBV7-9,TRBD1,.,TGTGCCAGCAGCTTAGCCCTCTCCAACGACAGGGGTGAGCCCCAGCATTTT,CASSLALSNDRGEPQHF
TRBJ1-5,TRBV21-1,.,.,TGTGCCAGCAGCAAAATCGCAGGACAGCCCCAGCATTTT,CASSKIAGQPQHF
TRBJ1-1,TRBV3-1/TRBV3-2,.,.,TGTGCCAGCAGCCAAGGGGGCATTGAAGCTTTCTTT,CASSQGGIEAFF
TRBJ2-5,TRBV2,TRBD1,once,TGTGCCAGCAGGCCCGGGACAGGGCGCCAAGAGACCCAGTACTTC,CASRPGTGRQETQYF
TRBJ1-2,TRBV19,.,.,TGTGCCAGTAGTGCAACAGGGTGTTATGGCTACACCTTC,CASSATGCYGYTF
TRBJ1-4,TRBV7-7,.,.,TGTGCCAGCAGCGAAAACTCCGGGACGCGGGGTGAAAAACTGTTTTTT,CASSENSGTRGEKLFF
TRBJ1-2,TRBV28,.,.,TGTGCCACTTCCCTTGGGGCAACCGGCTACACCTTC,CATSLGATGYTF
TRBJ2-5,TRBV28,.,few,TGTGCCAGCAGCCGGAGGTCTGGAGAGACCCAGTACTTC,CASSRRSGETQYF
TRBJ1-4,TRBV3-1/TRBV3-2,.,few,TGTGCCAGCAGCCAAGTTCGGGATAATGAAAAACTGTTTTTT,CASSQVRDNEKLFF
TRBJ1-1,TRBV19,.,once,TGTGCCAGTTCGGCGGGCGTGTACACTGAAGCTTTCTTT,CASSAGVYTEAFF
TRBJ2-2,TRBV7-2,TRBD1,.,TGTGCCAGCAGCTACCACCGGGACAGCCACACCGGGGAGCTGTTTTTT,CASSYHRDSHTGELFF
TRBJ2-7,TRBV2,TRBD2,few,TGTGCCAGCAAAGGGCCAGCGGGAGGGATGGACGAGCAGTACTTC,CASKGPAGGMDEQYF
TRBJ2-5,TRBV20-1,TRBD2,few,TGCAGTGCTAGTTGGGTAGCGGGAGGTGTGACCCAGTACTTC,CSASWVAGGVTQYF
TRBJ1-1,TRBV6-4,.,.,TGTGCCAGCAGCGCCACAGGGAGTTCCACTGAAGCTTTCTTT,CASSATGSSTEAFF
TRBJ2-7,TRBV12-3/TRBV12-4,.,.,TGTGCCAGCAGTTCCCTCCGCGGGGAGCAGTACTTC,CASSSLRGEQYF
TRBJ2-5,TRBV6-5,.,.,TGTGCCAGCATCAGGGAATCCCAAGAGACCCAGTACTTC,CASIRESQETQYF
TRBJ1-1,TRBV7-9,.,.,TGTGCCAGCAGCTTGGAGTGGGTTATGAACACTGAAGCTTTCTTT,CASSLEWVMNTEAFF